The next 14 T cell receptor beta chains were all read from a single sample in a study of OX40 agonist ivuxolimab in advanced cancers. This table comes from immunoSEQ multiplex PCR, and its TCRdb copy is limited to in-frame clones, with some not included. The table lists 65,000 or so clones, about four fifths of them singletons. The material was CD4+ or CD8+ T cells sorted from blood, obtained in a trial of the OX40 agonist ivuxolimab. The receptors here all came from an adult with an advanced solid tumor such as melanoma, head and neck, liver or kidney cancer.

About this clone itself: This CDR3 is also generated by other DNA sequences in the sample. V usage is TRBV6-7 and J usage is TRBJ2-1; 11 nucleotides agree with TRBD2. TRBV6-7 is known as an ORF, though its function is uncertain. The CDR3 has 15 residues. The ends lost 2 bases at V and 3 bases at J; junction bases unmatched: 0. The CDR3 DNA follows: TGTGCCAGCAGTTACGGGACTAGCGGCTACAATGAGCAGTTCTTC. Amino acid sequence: CASSYGTSGYNEQFF.

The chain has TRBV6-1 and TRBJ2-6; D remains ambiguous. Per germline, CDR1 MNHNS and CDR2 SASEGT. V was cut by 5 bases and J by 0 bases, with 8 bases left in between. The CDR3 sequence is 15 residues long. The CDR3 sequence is CASSLQLSGANVLTF. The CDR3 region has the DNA TGTGCCAGCAGTCTACAGCTCTCTGGGGCCAACGTCCTGACTTTC.

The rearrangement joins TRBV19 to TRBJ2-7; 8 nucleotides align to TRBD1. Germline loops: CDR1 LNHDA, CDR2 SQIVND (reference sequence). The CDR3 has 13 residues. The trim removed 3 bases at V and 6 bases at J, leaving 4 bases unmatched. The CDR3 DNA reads TGTGCCAGTAGTATTTTCGGACAGGGCGAGCAGTACTTC. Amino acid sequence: CASSIFGQGEQYF.

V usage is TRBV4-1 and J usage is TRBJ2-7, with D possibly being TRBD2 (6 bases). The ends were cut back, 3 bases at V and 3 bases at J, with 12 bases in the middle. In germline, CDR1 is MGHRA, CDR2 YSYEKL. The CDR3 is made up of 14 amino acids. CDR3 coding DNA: TGCGCCAGCAGCCATCCGGGGGTACTCTACGAGCAGTACTTC. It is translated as CASSHPGVLYEQYF.

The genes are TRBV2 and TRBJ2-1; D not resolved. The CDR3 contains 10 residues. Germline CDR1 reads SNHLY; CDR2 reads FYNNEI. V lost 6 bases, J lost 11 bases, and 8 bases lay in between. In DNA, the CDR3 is TGTGCCAGCAGGCTAACCCAGCAGTTCTTC. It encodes CASRLTQQFF.

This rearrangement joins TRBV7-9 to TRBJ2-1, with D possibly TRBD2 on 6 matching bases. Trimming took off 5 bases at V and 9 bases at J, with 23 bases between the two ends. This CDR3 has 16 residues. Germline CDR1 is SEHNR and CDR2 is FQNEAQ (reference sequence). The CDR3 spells CASSGERGTLASEQFF. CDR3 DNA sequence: TGTGCCAGCAGCGGCGAACGGGGGACGTTAGCGAGTGAGCAGTTCTTC.

CDR3 sequence (DNA): TGTGCCAGCAGAAAGATTATTATGAACACTGAAGCTTTCTTT. Amino acids: CASRKIIMNTEAFF. The chain has TRBV7-2 and TRBJ1-1; no clear D gene. Germline loops: CDR1 SGHTA, CDR2 FQGNSA. V lost 6 bases and J lost 0, with 11 bases in between. The CDR3 contains 14 residues.

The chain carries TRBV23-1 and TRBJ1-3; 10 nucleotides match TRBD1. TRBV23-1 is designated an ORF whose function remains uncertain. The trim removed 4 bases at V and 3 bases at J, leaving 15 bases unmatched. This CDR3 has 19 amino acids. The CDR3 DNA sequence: TGCGCCAGCAGTCTACCGAGTCGAGGACAGGGGGTTTGTGGAAACACCATATATTTT. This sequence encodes CASSLPSRGQGVCGNTIYF.

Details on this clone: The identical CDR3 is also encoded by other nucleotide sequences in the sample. The CDR3 nucleotides read TGCGCCAGCAGCGCCTCCGGGGGGCGAAATCAGCCCCAGCATTTT. Translation gives CASSASGGRNQPQHF. The chain uses TRBV5-1 and TRBJ1-5; weak D call: TRBD1 (6 bases). Germline V gene lookup returns CDR1 SGHRS and CDR2 YFSETQ. This CDR3 has 15 amino acids. Deletions cut 4 bases from V and 4 bases from J, with 15 bases between.

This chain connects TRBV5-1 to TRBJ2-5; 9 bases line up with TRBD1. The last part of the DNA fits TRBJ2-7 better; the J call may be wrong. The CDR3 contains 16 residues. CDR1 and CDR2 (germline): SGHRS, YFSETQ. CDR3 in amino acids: CASSGGTGQGLYEQYF. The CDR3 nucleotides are TGCGCCAGCAGCGGAGGGACGGGACAGGGACTCTACGAGCAGTACTTC.

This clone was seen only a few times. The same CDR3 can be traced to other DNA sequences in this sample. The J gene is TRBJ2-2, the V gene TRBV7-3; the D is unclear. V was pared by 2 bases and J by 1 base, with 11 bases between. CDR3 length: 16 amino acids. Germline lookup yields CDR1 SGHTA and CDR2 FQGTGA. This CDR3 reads CASSLSPSGNTGELFF. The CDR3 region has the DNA TGTGCCAGCAGCTTATCCCCCTCCGGGAACACCGGGGAGCTGTTTTTT.

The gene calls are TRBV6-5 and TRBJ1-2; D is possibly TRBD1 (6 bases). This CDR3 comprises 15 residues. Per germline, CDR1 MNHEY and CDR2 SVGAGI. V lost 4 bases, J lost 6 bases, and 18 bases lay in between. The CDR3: CASSSPRGRDHGYTF. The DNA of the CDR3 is TGTGCCAGCAGTTCACCGAGGGGGAGGGACCATGGCTACACCTTC.

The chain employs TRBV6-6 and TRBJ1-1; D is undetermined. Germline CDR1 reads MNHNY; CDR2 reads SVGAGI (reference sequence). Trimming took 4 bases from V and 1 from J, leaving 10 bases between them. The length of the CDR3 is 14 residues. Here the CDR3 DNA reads TGTGCCAGCAGTTCCGAGACACAGAACACTGAAGCTTTCTTT. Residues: CASSSETQNTEAFF.

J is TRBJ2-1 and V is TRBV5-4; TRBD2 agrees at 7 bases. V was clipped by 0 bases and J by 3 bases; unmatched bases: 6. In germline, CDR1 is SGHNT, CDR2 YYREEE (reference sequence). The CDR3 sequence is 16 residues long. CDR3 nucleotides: TGTGCCAGCAGCTTGGGGGGCGGGGGAGGCTACAATGAGCAGTTCTTC. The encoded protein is CASSLGGGGGYNEQFF.